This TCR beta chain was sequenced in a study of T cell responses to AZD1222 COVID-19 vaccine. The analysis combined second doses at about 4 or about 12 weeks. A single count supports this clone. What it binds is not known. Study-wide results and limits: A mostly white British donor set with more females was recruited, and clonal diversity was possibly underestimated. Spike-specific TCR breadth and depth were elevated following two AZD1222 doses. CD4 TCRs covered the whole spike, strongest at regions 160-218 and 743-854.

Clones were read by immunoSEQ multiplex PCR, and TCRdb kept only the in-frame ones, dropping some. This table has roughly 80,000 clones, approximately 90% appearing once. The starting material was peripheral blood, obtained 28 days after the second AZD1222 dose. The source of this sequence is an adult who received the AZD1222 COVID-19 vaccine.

CDR3 region: CASSLSRQGAQPQHF. The CDR3 region has the DNA TGTGCCAGCAGCTTATCGCGACAGGGTGCACAGCCCCAGCATTTT. The rearrangement joins TRBV7-2 to TRBJ1-5, with 7 bases that match TRBD1. The CDR3 is 15 amino acids. The V segment lost 2 bases and the J segment 7 bases; nucleotides outside the gene matches: 8. Germline V gene sequence: CDR1 SGHTA, CDR2 FQGNSA.